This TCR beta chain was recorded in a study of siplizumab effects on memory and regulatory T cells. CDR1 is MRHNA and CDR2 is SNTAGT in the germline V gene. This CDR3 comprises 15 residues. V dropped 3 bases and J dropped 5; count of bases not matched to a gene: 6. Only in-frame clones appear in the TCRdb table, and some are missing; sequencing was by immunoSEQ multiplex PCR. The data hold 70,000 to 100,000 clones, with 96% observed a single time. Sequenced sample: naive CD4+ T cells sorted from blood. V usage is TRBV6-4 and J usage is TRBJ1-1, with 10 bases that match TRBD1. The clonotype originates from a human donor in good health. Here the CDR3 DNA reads TGTGCCAGCAGTGATACCGGGACAGGGGCGACTGAAGCTTTCTTT. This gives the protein CASSDTGTGATEAFF.